These 21 T cell receptor beta chains were all obtained from the same sample, sequenced in a study of T-cell memory formation after mild COVID-19. TCRdb re-analysed the 5' RACE reads in MiXCR, keeping a single row per CDR3 protein. The table records around 300,000 distinct CDR3 sequences, 15% to 20% of them present only once. What was sequenced was PBMCs or a T cell subset sorted from them (not recorded which). These receptor sequences come from a man younger than 35 who had mild COVID-19 (a few samples of this study predate the infection). Cell type and time point are not known.

This clonotype has a handful of counts. The V gene is TRBV20-1, the J gene TRBJ2-3; D unresolved. The CDR3 runs 12 residues. Trimming took 3 bases from V and 4 from J, leaving 8 bases between them. CDR1 and CDR2 from the germline V gene are DFQATT and SNEGSKA (reference sequence). The CDR3 DNA reads TGCAGTGCTAGCCCCGAGGCAGATACGCAGTATTTT. Amino acids: CSASPEADTQYF.

This sequence joins TRBV13 and TRBJ2-7, with D unresolved. The CDR3 length is 12 residues. CDR1 is PRHDT and CDR2 is FYEKMQ in the germline V gene (reference sequence). The ends were cut back, 5 bases at V and 7 bases at J, with 12 bases in the middle. CDR3 sequence: CASSLINGEQYF. The CDR3 DNA sequence: TGTGCCAGCAGCCTAATCAACGGGGAGCAGTACTTC.

This clonotype showed up just a few times. This rearrangement joins TRBV7-6 to TRBJ1-1; D is uncertain. The CDR3 runs to 14 residues. The germline gives CDR1 SGHVS, CDR2 FNYEAQ. V was clipped by 2 bases and J by 1 base, with 8 bases between them. In nucleotides, the CDR3 is TGTGCCAGCAGCTTATTTACCGAGAACACTGAAGCTTTCTTT. This gives the protein CASSLFTENTEAFF.

The V gene is TRBV15, the J gene TRBJ1-2; tentatively, D is TRBD1 (5 bases). The CDR3 length is 16 residues. Trimming cost V 0 bases and J 0 bases, with 11 bases left between them. The germline V gene has CDR1 LNHNV and CDR2 YYDKDF (reference sequence). This CDR3 is CATSRDRGVANYGYTF. CDR3 sequence (DNA): TGTGCCACCAGCAGAGATCGAGGGGTCGCTAACTATGGCTACACCTTC.

This chain connects TRBV24-1 to TRBJ2-5; D is perhaps TRBD2 (5 bases). V was cut by 3 bases and J by 1 base, with 14 bases left in between. CDR1 and CDR2 from the germline V gene are KGHDR and SFDVKD. This CDR3 comprises 16 residues. This CDR3 is CATSDPAASGQETQYF. In nucleotides, the CDR3 is TGTGCCACCAGTGATCCCGCCGCAAGCGGCCAAGAGACCCAGTACTTC.

This clonotype has ten or more counts. The chain uses TRBV3-1 and TRBJ2-5; D is possibly TRBD2 (6 bases). V gave up 4 bases and J gave up 1 base, with 10 bases separating them. Germline CDR1 reads LGHDT; CDR2 reads YNNKEL (reference sequence). CDR3 length equals 14 residues. The CDR3: CASSPSGLQETQYF. In nucleotides, the CDR3 is TGTGCCAGCAGCCCCTCGGGACTCCAAGAGACCCAGTACTTC.

The CDR3: CASSPRRRKSDTQYF. CDR3 DNA: TGTGCCAGCAGCCCCCGTCGGAGGAAGTCTGATACGCAGTATTTT. The rearrangement links TRBV5-6 to TRBJ2-3, with D maybe TRBD2 (5 bases). Looked up from germline, CDR1 is SGHDT and CDR2 is YYEEEE. The V end lost 4 bases, the J end lost 6 bases, and 18 bases lay between the germline ends. CDR3 size: 15 residues.

The V and J genes are TRBV4-2 and TRBJ1-5; the D is unclear. V was shortened by 1 base and J by 5 bases, with 6 bases between the two germline ends. Germline assignment: CDR1 LGHNA and CDR2 YNFKEQ. The CDR3 loop spans 13 amino acids. As DNA, the CDR3 is TGTGCCAGCAGCCAAGGGGAAGATCAGCCCCAGCATTTT. It specifies CASSQGEDQPQHF.

V gene TRBV6-1 combines with J gene TRBJ1-6; D may be TRBD1 (5 bases). The V end was cut by 2 bases, the J end by 10 bases, with 9 bases between. The germline CDR1 and CDR2 sequences are MNHNS and SASEGT. The CDR3 consists of 13 residues. CDR3 protein: CASSEQGQSPLHF. The CDR3 DNA is TGTGCCAGCAGTGAACAGGGCCAATCACCCCTCCACTTT.

The genes are TRBV29-1 and TRBJ2-5, with TRBD2 matching 7 bases. CDR3 size: 12 residues. In germline, CDR1 is SQVTM, CDR2 ANQGSEA. CDR3 sequence: CCSVSGGETQYF. In DNA form, the CDR3 reads TGCTGCAGCGTTTCGGGAGGAGAGACCCAGTACTTC.

This clonotype was seen more than once but under ten times. The rearrangement links TRBV12-3 or TRBV12-4 to TRBJ1-2; 7 nucleotides agree with TRBD1. Trimming cost V 5 bases and J 6 bases; bases outside gene matches: 9. The length of the CDR3 is 14 residues. The CDR3 sequence: CASSRGTGEDGYTF. Written as DNA, the CDR3 is TGTGCCAGCAGTCGGGGTACAGGGGAAGATGGCTACACCTTC.

This clonotype was counted ten times or more. The chain joins TRBV18 to TRBJ2-5; D is undetermined. V dropped 2 bases and J dropped 3 bases, with 10 bases sitting between them. CDR1 KGHSH and CDR2 LQKENI come from the germline V gene. The CDR3 spans 14 residues. The CDR3 protein is CASSPSYLEETQYF. The CDR3 nucleotides are TGTGCCAGCTCACCATCTTATCTAGAAGAGACCCAGTACTTC.

The chain recombines TRBV5-1 with TRBJ1-1, with TRBD1 matching 7 bases. J gave up 4 bases and V 5 bases, and 5 bases lay outside the gene matches. The CDR3 extends over 13 amino acids. Germline V lookup: CDR1 SGHRS, CDR2 YFSETQ. The CDR3 loop is CASSSTGITEAFF. The CDR3 coding sequence is TGCGCCAGCAGTTCGACAGGGATCACTGAAGCTTTCTTT.

This clonotype has just a few counts. The gene calls are TRBV6-5 and TRBJ1-6, with D maybe TRBD1 (6 bases). There are 17 residues in the CDR3. Germline values: CDR1 MNHEY, CDR2 SVGAGI. Trimming removed 1 base from V and 7 bases from J, with 17 bases in between. The DNA of the CDR3 is TGTGCCAGCAGTTACTTTGCAGACAGGCCAAACAATTCACCCCTCCACTTT. Translating it yields CASSYFADRPNNSPLHF.

The chain links TRBV6-5 to TRBJ2-2; D is possibly TRBD1 (6 bases). This CDR3 spans 14 amino acids. The V end lost 5 bases, the J end lost 3 bases, and 10 bases lay between the germline ends. Per germline, CDR1 MNHEY and CDR2 SVGAGI. DNA of the CDR3: TGTGCCAGCAGTCGACAGGTCGACACCGGGGAGCTGTTTTTT. As protein: CASSRQVDTGELFF.

The chain employs TRBV20-1 and TRBJ1-5; 8 bases match TRBD1. The V gene's germline CDR1 is DFQATT and CDR2 SNEGSKA (reference sequence). The CDR3 spans 16 residues. V was pared by 5 bases and J by 3 bases, with 12 bases of the junction left unmatched. This chain's CDR3 is CSAASGQGRFNQPQHF. The CDR3 DNA reads TGCAGTGCTGCCTCTGGACAGGGAAGGTTCAATCAGCCCCAGCATTTT.

Turning to this clonotype: Relative to the germline gene, one junction end is altered; a read error may explain this. This sequence joins TRBV7-2 and TRBJ1-2; unclear D gene. This CDR3 is 12 amino acids long. The germline CDR1 and CDR2 sequences are SGHTA and FQGNSA. The CDR3 nucleotides read TGTGCCAGCAGCTTCTCGGTCTATGGCTACAACTTC. It codes for CASSFSVYGYNF.

CDR3 sequence (DNA): TGTGCCAGCAACCCCGGGAATGGGAGAGAGACCCAGTACTTC. This sequence encodes CASNPGNGRETQYF. The chain is built from TRBV9 and TRBJ2-5; perhaps TRBD2 as D (5 bases). V gave up 6 bases and J gave up 4 bases, with 16 bases separating them. The CDR3 is 14 amino acids. Per germline, CDR1 SGDLS and CDR2 YYNGEE.

The genes are TRBV2 and TRBJ2-7, with unresolved D. The CDR3 length is 13 residues. Per germline, CDR1 SNHLY and CDR2 FYNNEI. The V gene lost 6 bases and the J gene lost 7 bases, with 16 bases spanning the gap. The CDR3: CASSEIGFREQYV. Written as DNA, the CDR3 is TGTGCCAGCAGCGAGATCGGGTTCCGAGAGCAGTACGTC.

The genes are TRBV9 and TRBJ2-2, with 11 bases that match TRBD1. Germline-derived CDR1 and CDR2 are SGDLS and YYNGEE. V shed 0 bases, J shed 5 bases, and the junction held 3 bases outside the gene matches. The CDR3 is made up of 16 amino acids. This CDR3 is CASSVGTGGGTGELFF. In DNA form, the CDR3 reads TGTGCCAGCAGCGTAGGGACAGGGGGCGGAACCGGGGAGCTGTTTTTT.

The J gene is TRBJ1-2, the V gene TRBV27; D gene unclear. The CDR3 covers 16 residues. Deletions cut 5 bases from V and 7 bases from J, with 23 bases between. Per the germline V gene, CDR1 is MNHEY and CDR2 is SMNVEV (reference sequence). CDR3 in amino acids: CASSTSGDPLNPGYTF. DNA of the CDR3: TGTGCCAGCAGTACGTCCGGTGACCCCCTCAACCCTGGCTACACCTTC.